These 20 T cell receptor beta chains came from one sample sequenced in a study of T cell repertoires in cytomegalovirus infection. MiXCR, applied by TCRdb to the reads, yields one record per CDR3 protein. The sample has approximately 500,000 distinct CDR3 sequences; 33% are singletons. No antigens are known for them. The specimen was cultured PBMCs, collected from culture after CMV antigen stimulation. The receptors derive from a human donor in good health (CMV status not recorded). Some clones in this sample may be carry-over from other donors' samples.

V gene TRBV19 combines with J gene TRBJ2-1; 7 nucleotides line up with TRBD2. The germline gives CDR1 LNHDA, CDR2 SQIVND (reference sequence). The CDR3 sequence is 13 residues long. The V and J ends lost 4 bases and 7 bases, in that order; junction bases with no gene match: 4. The CDR3 DNA reads as TGTGCCAGTAGTACGGGAGGATGGAATGAGCAGTTCTTC. Amino acid sequence: CASSTGGWNEQFF.

The chain couples TRBV28 to TRBJ2-7, with D possibly being TRBD2 (6 bases). Trimming left V 6 bases short and J 2 bases short, with 14 bases between. Germline values: CDR1 MDHEN, CDR2 SYDVKM. This CDR3 has 14 residues. In DNA form, the CDR3 reads TGTGCCAGCAGCTCTGGGGGGTTCCCCTACGAGCAGTACGTC. It codes for CASSSGGFPYEQYV.

The chain joins TRBV12-3 or TRBV12-4 to TRBJ2-5; D not certain. V was trimmed by 2 bases and J by 5 bases, leaving 9 bases between them. The CDR3 runs to 13 residues. The DNA of the CDR3 is TGTGCCAGCAGTTTACCCCCCGGGGAGACCCAGTACTTC. Protein: CASSLPPGETQYF.

This clonotype came up a few times. This chain joins TRBV6-6 and TRBJ1-2; 9 bases line up with TRBD1. The CDR3 has 13 amino acids. Unmatched junction bases numbered 7, after V lost 9 bases and J lost 5 bases. The germline V gene has CDR1 MNHNY and CDR2 SVGAGI (reference sequence). This CDR3 reads CASIRDRAYGYTF. CDR3 sequence (DNA): TGTGCCAGTATCCGGGACAGGGCTTATGGCTACACCTTC.

This chain joins TRBV10-3 and TRBJ2-5; D uncertain. Per the germline V gene, CDR1 is ENHRY and CDR2 is SYGVKD. CDR3 size: 13 residues. Trimming shortened V by 3 bases and J by 0 bases, and 5 bases separated the two germline ends. The CDR3 loop reads CAISEHDQETQYF. CDR3 DNA sequence: TGTGCCATCAGTGAACATGACCAAGAGACCCAGTACTTC.

The rearrangement joins TRBV4-3 to TRBJ2-1, with D perhaps given as TRBD1 or TRBD2 (5 bases each). Per germline, CDR1 LGHNA and CDR2 YSLEER. V lost 2 bases, J lost 9 bases, and 14 bases lay in between. The CDR3 extends over 14 amino acids. This CDR3 is CASSQSRGVGEQFF. CDR3 nucleotide sequence: TGCGCCAGCAGCCAAAGTCGAGGGGTAGGTGAGCAGTTCTTC.

This clonotype was detected a few times. The V gene is TRBV6-2 or TRBV6-3, the J gene TRBJ2-3; 12 positions match TRBD2. With 8 bases clipped from V and 4 bases from J, the junction kept 4 bases outside the gene matches. The CDR3 totals 14 residues. From germline, CDR1 is MNHEY and CDR2 SVGEGT. The CDR3 DNA reads TGTGCCAGCCGACTAGCGGGAGTACCAGATACGCAGTATTTT. This gives the protein CASRLAGVPDTQYF.

This clonotype came up a few times. The gene calls are TRBV7-2 and TRBJ2-1, with 14 positions matching TRBD2. The CDR3 spans 21 residues. Unmatched junction bases numbered 20, after V lost 5 bases and J lost 5 bases. CDR1 and CDR2 from the germline V gene are SGHTA and FQGNSA. DNA of the CDR3: TGTGCCAGCAGCGGGACAGGTCCCGGGACTAGCGGGAGAATCTTGAACAATGAGCAGTTCTTC. As protein: CASSGTGPGTSGRILNNEQFF. Complete variable domain (other parts from reference TRBV7-2 and TRBJ2-1): GAGVSQSPSNKVTEKGKDVELRCDPISGHTALYWYRQSLGQGLEFLIYFQGNSAPDKSGLPSDRFSAERTGGSVSTLTIQRTQQEDSAVYLCASSGTGPGTSGRILNNEQFFGPGTRLTVL.

The sample holds a few counts of this clonotype. J is TRBJ1-4 and V is TRBV7-2; D is unresolved. Germline values: CDR1 SGHTA, CDR2 FQGNSA. The CDR3 sequence is 13 residues long. Trimming stripped 1 base from V and 12 bases from J, with 12 bases between. The CDR3 DNA reads as TGTGCCAGCAGCTTAGATCCGGGAGTAGAACTGTTTTTT. Its translation is CASSLDPGVELFF.

This chain uses TRBV7-2 with TRBJ2-5; 12 bases fit TRBD2. The CDR3 sequence is 15 residues long. CDR1 is SGHTA and CDR2 is FQGNSA in the germline V gene. V gave up 5 bases and J gave up 3 bases; unmatched junction bases: 4. The CDR3 is CASSPPSGREETQYF. CDR3 coding DNA: TGTGCCAGCAGCCCCCCTAGCGGGAGGGAAGAGACCCAGTACTTC.

The rearrangement links TRBV19 to TRBJ1-4; 9 nucleotides match TRBD1. Germline lookup yields CDR1 LNHDA and CDR2 SQIVND (reference sequence). The CDR3 is 17 amino acids. V lost 8 bases to trimming and J lost 5 bases; unmatched junction nucleotides: 15. CDR3 sequence (DNA): TGTGCCAGTGTCCCCTCCCAGGACAGGGGACACAATGAAAAACTGTTTTTT. Translating it yields CASVPSQDRGHNEKLFF.

The rearrangement uses TRBV29-1 and TRBJ1-2; weak D call: TRBD1 (6 bases). Trimming took 2 bases from V and 8 from J, leaving 15 bases between them. The germline V gene encodes CDR1 SQVTM and CDR2 ANQGSEA. This CDR3 comprises 13 residues. The CDR3 region is CSVEPDGGAGYTF. The CDR3 coding sequence is TGCAGCGTTGAACCGGACGGGGGCGCGGGCTACACCTTC.

CDR3 amino acids: CASSKLAVSTDTQYF. CDR3 sequence (DNA): TGTGCCAGTAGTAAGCTAGCGGTTAGCACAGATACGCAGTATTTT. The rearrangement joins TRBV19 to TRBJ2-3; 7 bases line up with TRBD2. The length of the CDR3 is 15 residues. Germline assignment: CDR1 LNHDA and CDR2 SQIVND (reference sequence). V dropped 4 bases and J dropped 0; count of bases not matched to a gene: 4. Complete variable domain (other parts from reference TRBV19 and TRBJ2-3): DGGITQSPKYLFRKEGQNVTLSCEQNLNHDAMYWYRQDPGQGLRLIYYSQIVNDFQKGDIAEGYSVSREKKESFPLTVTSAQKNPTAFYLCASSKLAVSTDTQYFGPGTRLTVL.

At least ten counts were recorded for this clonotype. The chain employs TRBV7-2 and TRBJ2-3; 15 positions match TRBD2. The germline CDR1 and CDR2 sequences are SGHTA and FQGNSA. The J segment lost 2 bases and the V segment lost 1 base, leaving 4 bases of the junction unmatched. This CDR3 contains 18 residues. The CDR3 DNA is TGTGCCAGCAGCTTAGGCCGGACTAGCGGGAGGGCCACAGATACGCAGTATTTT. This gives the protein CASSLGRTSGRATDTQYF. Combining the CDR3 with reference TRBV7-2 and TRBJ2-3 gives the whole variable domain GAGVSQSPSNKVTEKGKDVELRCDPISGHTALYWYRQSLGQGLEFLIYFQGNSAPDKSGLPSDRFSAERTGGSVSTLTIQRTQQEDSAVYLCASSLGRTSGRATDTQYFGPGTRLTVL.

There are a few counts of this clonotype. This chain joins TRBV7-9 and TRBJ2-7, with D possibly matching TRBD1 (6 bases). V lost 5 bases and J lost 6, with 17 bases in between. Germline V gives CDR1 SEHNR, CDR2 FQNEAQ (reference sequence). CDR3 size: 14 residues. Here the CDR3 DNA reads TGTGCCAGCAGCGTAGGCAGGGGCCTCGCCGAGCAGTACGTC. It specifies CASSVGRGLAEQYV.

This clonotype was observed a few times. V usage is TRBV29-1 and J usage is TRBJ2-4; 9 positions match TRBD1. Unmatched junction bases numbered 8, after V lost 6 bases and J lost 5 bases. CDR3 length equals 14 residues. CDR1 is SQVTM, CDR2 ANQGSEA, per germline. This CDR3 reads CSVDTGGDQNIQYF. The CDR3 DNA is TGCAGCGTAGATACAGGGGGCGACCAAAACATTCAGTACTTC.

V gene TRBV7-9 combines with J gene TRBJ2-1; D remains ambiguous. There are 13 residues in the CDR3. The V gene lost 0 bases and the J gene lost 9 bases, with 9 bases spanning the gap. Germline CDR1 reads SEHNR; CDR2 reads FQNEAQ (reference sequence). The CDR3 nucleotides read TGTGCCAGCAGCTTAGCCCCCCGTCTTGAGCAGTTCTTC. Translation: CASSLAPRLEQFF.

Only a few counts were recorded for this clonotype. This chain joins TRBV6-2 or TRBV6-3 and TRBJ2-5; the match to TRBD2 covers 12 bases. The CDR3 covers 17 residues. CDR1 MNHEY and CDR2 SVGEGT come from the germline V gene. V was clipped by 2 bases and J by 5 bases; unmatched bases: 9. CDR3 nucleotides: TGTGCCAGCAGTTACGGTCGACTAGCGGGAGTCACCGAGACCCAGTACTTC. Its translation is CASSYGRLAGVTETQYF.

The chain joins TRBV20-1 to TRBJ2-3, with 8 positions matching TRBD2. Germline V lookup: CDR1 DFQATT, CDR2 SNEGSKA (reference sequence). The trim removed 3 bases at V and 0 bases at J, leaving 14 bases unmatched. This CDR3 is 18 amino acids long. Here the CDR3 reads CSARVAGSGLPSTDTQYF. The CDR3 DNA sequence: TGCAGTGCTAGGGTAGCGGGGAGCGGTCTCCCTAGCACAGATACGCAGTATTTT.

This clonotype occurred a few times. The gene calls are TRBV6-2 or TRBV6-3 and TRBJ2-7; 11 nucleotides agree with TRBD2. With V trimmed by 4 bases and J by 1 base, 0 bases remained unmatched. The CDR3 has 14 amino acids. The V gene's germline CDR1 is MNHEY and CDR2 SVGEGT. The DNA for the CDR3 is TGTGCCAGCAGTTCTAGCGGGAGGTCCTACGAGCAGTACGTC. Residues: CASSSSGRSYEQYV.